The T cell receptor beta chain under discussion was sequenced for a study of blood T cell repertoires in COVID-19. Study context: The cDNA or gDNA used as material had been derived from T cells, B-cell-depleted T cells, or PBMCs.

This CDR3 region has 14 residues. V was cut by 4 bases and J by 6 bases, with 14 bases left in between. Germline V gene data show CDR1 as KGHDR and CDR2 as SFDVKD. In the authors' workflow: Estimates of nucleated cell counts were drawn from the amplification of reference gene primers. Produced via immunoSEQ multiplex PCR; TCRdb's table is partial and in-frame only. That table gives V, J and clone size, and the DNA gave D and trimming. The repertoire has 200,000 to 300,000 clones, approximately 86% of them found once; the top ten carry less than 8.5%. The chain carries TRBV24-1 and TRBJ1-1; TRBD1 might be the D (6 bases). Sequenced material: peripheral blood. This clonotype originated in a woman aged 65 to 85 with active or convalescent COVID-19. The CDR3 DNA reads TGTGCCACCAGTGACGCAGGGGATAGCTCTGAAGCTTTCTTT. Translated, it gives CATSDAGDSSEAFF.